This T cell receptor (beta chain) was sequenced during a study of T-cell reconstitution after alpha-beta-depleted transplantation in children. Study-level results: Expanded graft clones, several hundred of them, were reportedly the source of alpha-beta T cells about two months after transplant. The origin of high day-60 TCRbeta diversity in some patients lay in surviving recipient T cells and thymic progenitors. At the one-year point after transplant, T-cell counts and TCRbeta diversity were found to come mostly from T cells that had been newly produced.

This clonotype was seen more than once but under ten times. Its antigen remains unknown. For TCRbeta, the library was prepared with unique molecular identifiers. Via MiXCR, TCRdb re-called the PCR reads, giving one row per CDR3 protein. The data hold a few hundred thousand distinct CDR3 sequences, with 10% to 15% observed a single time. CDR3 length: 16 amino acids. Trimming took 4 bases from V and 2 from J; bases not matched to a gene: 7. CDR1 SGHDN and CDR2 FVKESK come from the germline V gene. The receptor comes from a male patient younger than 18 who had a stem cell transplant for acute myeloid leukemia, so the T cells may come from the graft donor. This specimen consisted of PBMCs, mostly from graft donor cells, obtained 360 days after TCRalphabeta/CD19-depleted stem cell transplant. V gene TRBV14 combines with J gene TRBJ2-3; 9 bases map to TRBD1. The CDR3 nucleotides are TGTGCCAGCAGCCTCGGGACAGGGATTCTCACAGATACGCAGTATTTT. Its protein product is CASSLGTGILTDTQYF.